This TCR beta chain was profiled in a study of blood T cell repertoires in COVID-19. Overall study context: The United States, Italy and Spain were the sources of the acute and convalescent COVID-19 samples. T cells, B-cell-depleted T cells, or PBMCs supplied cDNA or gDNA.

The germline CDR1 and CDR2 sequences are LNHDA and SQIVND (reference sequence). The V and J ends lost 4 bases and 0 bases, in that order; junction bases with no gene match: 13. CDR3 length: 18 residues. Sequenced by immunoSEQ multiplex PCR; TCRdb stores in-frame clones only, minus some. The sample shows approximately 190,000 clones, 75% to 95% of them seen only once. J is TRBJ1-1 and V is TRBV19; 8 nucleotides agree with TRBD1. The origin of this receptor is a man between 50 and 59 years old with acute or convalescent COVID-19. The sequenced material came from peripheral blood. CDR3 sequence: CASSNTGRTGRLNTEAFF. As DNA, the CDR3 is TGTGCCAGTAGTAACACTGGTCGGACAGGGAGGTTGAACACTGAAGCTTTCTTT.